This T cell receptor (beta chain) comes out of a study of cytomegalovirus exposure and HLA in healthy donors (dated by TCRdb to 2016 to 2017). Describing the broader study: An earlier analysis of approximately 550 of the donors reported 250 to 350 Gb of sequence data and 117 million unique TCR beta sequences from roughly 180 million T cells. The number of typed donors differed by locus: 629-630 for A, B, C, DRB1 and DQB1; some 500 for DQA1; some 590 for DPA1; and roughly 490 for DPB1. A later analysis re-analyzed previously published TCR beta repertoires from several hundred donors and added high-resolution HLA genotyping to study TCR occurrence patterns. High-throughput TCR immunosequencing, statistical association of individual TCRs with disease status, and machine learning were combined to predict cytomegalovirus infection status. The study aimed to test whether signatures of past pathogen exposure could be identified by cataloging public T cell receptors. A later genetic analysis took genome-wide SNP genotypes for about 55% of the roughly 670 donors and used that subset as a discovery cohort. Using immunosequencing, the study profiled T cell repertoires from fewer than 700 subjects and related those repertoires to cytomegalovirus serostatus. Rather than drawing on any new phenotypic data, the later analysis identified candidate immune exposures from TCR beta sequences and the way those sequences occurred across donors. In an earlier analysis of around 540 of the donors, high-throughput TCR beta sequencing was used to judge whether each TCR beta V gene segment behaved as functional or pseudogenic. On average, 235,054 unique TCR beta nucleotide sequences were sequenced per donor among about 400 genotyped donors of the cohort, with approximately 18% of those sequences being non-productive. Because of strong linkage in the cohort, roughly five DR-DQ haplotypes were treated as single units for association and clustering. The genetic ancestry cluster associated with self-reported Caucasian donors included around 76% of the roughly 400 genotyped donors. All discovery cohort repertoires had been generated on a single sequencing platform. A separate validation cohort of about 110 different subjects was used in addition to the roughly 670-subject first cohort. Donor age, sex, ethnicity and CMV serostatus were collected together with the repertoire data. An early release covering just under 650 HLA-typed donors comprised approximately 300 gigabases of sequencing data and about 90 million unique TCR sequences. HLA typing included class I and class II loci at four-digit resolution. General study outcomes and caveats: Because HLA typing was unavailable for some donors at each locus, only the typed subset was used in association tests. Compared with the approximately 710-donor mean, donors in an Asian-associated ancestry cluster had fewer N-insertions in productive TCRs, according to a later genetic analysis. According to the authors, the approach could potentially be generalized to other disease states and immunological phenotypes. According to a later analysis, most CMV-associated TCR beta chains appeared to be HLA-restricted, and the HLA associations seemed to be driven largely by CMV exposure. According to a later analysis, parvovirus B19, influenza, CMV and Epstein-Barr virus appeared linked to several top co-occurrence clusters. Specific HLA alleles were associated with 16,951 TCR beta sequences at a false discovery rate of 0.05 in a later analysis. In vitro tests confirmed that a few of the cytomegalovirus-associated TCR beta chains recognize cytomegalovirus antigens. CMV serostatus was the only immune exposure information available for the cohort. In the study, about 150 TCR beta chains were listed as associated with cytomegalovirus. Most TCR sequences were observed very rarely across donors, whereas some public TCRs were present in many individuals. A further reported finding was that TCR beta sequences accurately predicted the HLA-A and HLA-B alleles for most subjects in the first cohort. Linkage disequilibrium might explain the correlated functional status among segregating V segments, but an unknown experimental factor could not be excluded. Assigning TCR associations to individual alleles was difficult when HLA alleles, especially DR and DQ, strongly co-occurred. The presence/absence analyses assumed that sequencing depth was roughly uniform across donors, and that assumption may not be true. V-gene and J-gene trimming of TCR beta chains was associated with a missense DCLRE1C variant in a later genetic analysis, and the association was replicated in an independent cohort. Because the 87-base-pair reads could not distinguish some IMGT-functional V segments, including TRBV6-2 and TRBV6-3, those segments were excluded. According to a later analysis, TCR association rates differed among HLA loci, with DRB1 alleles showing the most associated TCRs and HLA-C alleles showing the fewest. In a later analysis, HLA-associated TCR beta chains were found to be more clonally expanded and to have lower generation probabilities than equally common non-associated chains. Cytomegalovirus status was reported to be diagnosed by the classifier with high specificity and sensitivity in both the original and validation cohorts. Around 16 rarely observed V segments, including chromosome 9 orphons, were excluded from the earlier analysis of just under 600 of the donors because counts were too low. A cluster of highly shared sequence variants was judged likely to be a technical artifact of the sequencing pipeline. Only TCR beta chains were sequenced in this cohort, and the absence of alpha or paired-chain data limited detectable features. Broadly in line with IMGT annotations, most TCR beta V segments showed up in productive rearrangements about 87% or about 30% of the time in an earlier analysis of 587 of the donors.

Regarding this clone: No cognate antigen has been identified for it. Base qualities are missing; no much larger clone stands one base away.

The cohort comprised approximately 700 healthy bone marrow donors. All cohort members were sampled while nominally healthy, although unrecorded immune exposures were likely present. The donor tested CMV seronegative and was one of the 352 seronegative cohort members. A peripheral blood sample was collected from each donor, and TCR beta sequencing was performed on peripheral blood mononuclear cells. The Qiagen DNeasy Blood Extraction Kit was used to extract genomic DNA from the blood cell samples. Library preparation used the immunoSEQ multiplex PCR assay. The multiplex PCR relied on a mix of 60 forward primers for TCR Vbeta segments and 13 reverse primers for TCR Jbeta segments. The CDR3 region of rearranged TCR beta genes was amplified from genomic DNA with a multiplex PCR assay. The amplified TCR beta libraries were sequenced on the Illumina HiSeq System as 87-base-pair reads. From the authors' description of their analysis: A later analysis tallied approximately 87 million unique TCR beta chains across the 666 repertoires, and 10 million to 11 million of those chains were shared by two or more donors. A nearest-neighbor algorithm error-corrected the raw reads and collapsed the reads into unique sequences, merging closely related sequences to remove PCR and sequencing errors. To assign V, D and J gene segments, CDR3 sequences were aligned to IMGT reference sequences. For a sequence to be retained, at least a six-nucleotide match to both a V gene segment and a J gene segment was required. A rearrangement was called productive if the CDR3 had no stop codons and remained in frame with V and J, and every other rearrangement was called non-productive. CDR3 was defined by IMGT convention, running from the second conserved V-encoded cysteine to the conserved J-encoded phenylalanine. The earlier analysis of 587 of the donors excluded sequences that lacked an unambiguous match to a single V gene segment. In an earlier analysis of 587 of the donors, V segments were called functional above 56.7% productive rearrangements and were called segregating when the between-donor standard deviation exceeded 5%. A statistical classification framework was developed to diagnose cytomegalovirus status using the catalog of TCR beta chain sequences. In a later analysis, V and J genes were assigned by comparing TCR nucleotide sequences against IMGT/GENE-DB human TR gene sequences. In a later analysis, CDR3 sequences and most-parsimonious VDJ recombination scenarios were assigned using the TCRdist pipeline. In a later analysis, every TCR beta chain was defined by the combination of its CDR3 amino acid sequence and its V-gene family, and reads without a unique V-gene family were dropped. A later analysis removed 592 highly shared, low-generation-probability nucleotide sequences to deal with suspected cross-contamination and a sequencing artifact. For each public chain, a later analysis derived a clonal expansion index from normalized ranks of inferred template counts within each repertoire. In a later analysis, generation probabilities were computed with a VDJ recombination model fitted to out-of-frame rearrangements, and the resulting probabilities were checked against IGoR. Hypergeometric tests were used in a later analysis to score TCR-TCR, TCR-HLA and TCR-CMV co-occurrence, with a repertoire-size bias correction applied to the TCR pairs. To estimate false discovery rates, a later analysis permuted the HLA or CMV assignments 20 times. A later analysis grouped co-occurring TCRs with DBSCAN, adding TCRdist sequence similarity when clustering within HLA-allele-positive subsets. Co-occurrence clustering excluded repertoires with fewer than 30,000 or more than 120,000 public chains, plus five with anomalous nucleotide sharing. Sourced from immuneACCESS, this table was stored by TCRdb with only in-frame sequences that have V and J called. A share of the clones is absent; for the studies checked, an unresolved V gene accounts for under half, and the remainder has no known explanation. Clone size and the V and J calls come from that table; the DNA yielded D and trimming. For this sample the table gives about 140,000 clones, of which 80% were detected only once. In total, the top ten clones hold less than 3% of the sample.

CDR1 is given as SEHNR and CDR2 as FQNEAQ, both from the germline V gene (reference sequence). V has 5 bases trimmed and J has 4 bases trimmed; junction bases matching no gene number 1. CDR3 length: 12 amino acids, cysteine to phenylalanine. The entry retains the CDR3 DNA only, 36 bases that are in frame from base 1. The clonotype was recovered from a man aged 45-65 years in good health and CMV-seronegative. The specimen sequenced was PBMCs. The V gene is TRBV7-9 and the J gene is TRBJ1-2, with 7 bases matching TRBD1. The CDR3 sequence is CASSRDSYGYTF. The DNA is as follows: TGTGCCAGCAGCCGGGACAGCTATGGCTACACCTTC.